The subject of this entry is one TCR beta chain. Its antigen is not yet known. Per-base qualities were not stored, and no clone one base away is much larger. The data were obtained in a study of shared clonotypes between healthy human individuals (dated by TCRdb to 2018 to 2020). For the study in its entirety: The cohort included three men and a couple of women between 18 and 49 years of age. For each donor, CD4 naive and CD4 memory were each run on three plates, CD8 naive on two plates, and CD8 memory on one plate. To estimate repertoire size and how much clonotype sharing occurs between individuals, the study deeply sequenced the blood TCR repertoires of five healthy adults. To increase sequencing depth and limit assay-specific biases, TCR repertoire library preparation and sequencing were carried out by different laboratories using diverse techniques. Each donor's leukapheresis produced roughly between roughly 0.85 and 9.5 billion PBMCs.

At the junction V is shortened by 6 bases and J by 3 bases; bases outside the gene matches: 13. The CDR3 sequence holds 16 residues, the cysteine and phenylalanine included. Just the 48-base CDR3 DNA is kept, in frame starting at base 1. CDR1 and CDR2, per the germline V gene, are KGHSH and LQKENI. Healthy HIV-negative adults with no recently reported acute infections or vaccinations were included as donors. Every donor was a Caucasian adult living in Nashville, Tennessee, USA. Magnetic negative selection was used to enrich CD4+ T cells, after which naive cells were positively selected on CD45RA and the negative fraction became the memory subset. Blood was collected by leukapheresis, and PBMCs were isolated by Ficoll-Histopaque density gradient centrifugation and then cryopreserved in liquid nitrogen vapor phase. Analytical flow cytometry was used to check the purity and quantity of every magnetically sorted T cell population. Each sorted fraction had its genomic DNA isolated and then quantified by UV absorbance on a Nanodrop 2000c.

General study outcomes and caveats: Sampling was restricted to blood, and TCR repertoires in tissues likely differ from the TCR repertoires found in blood. Across four donors, approximately 5% of naive CD4, roughly 3.5% of naive CD8, around 2.5% of memory CD4, and roughly 0.4% of memory CD8 clonotypes were shared. Rarefaction of sorted-subset datasets indicated incomplete sequencing despite the large sequencing depth. Based on pairwise subsampling, the degree of clonotype sharing among donors was expected to be affected by sequencing depth. Because the study included only a small number of donors, the genetic and exposure-history diversity represented was limited. Higher generation probabilities were observed for clonotypes shared by all four sorted-subset donors than for non-shared clonotypes. Larger estimated clonotype richness was generally found for naive subsets than for memory subsets.

TCR CDR3 regions were amplified from genomic DNA by multiplex PCR using the deep immunoSEQ assay. Extracted genomic DNA from each cell subset was spread evenly across all wells of several immunoSEQ 96-well plates, with each plate serving as a replicate. For sorted subsets, around 0.2 ug of genomic DNA, equivalent to some 33,000 T cell genomes, went into each replicate PCR. The purified libraries were quantified using a Qubit 3.0 fluorometer, sized with a Bioanalyzer 2100, and then quantified again using the KAPA Library Quantification kit. Every immunoSEQ 96-well plate was sequenced on a dedicated single-read 150-cycle Illumina NextSeq 550 flow cell. Turning to the authors' computational methods: Because the immunoSEQ output held only junctional sequences and lacked quality scores, the filtering could not match the filtering applied to full-length reads. To assign V/J genes and CDR3, sequences were annotated against IMGT germline references using PyIR, a Python wrapper for IgBLAST v1.9. Reads were removed for weak V/J assignments (E-value above 1e-6), missing CDR3, stop codons, out-of-frame junctions, or ambiguous translated residues. V3J clonotypes were defined by identical inferred V gene, J gene, and CDR3 amino acid sequence. Percentage overlap between repertoires was calculated by dividing the number of shared unique clonotypes by the size of the smaller repertoire. Three approaches were used to assess repertoire richness: RTK rarefaction, the Chao1 estimator, and Recon v2.1 estimates of unobserved clonotypes. For all TCRbeta clonotypes obtained by the gDNA method from several donors, generation probabilities were computed with OLGA. The table comes from immuneACCESS by way of TCRdb, which keeps in-frame sequences with V and J called. Part of the clones is missing from these tables; in studies checked, under half for an unresolved V gene and the rest for unknown reasons. The V and J calls and clone size are taken from that table; D and trimming were inferred from the DNA. This sample comprises some 1.4 million clones, roughly 95% of them detected only once. The ten largest clones take up approximately 1.1% of the sample.

Specimen: naive CD4+ T cells sorted from blood. In the paper's terms, the cell subset or site label means: CD45RA+ positively selected. The sequence was obtained from a young man in good health. Rearrangement joined TRBV18 to TRBJ2-7, and TRBD2 aligns with 8 junction nucleotides. The nucleotide sequence is TGTGCCAGCTCTCCTCGGGCACTAGCGGACGTCTACGAGCAGTACTTC. The resulting protein is CASSPRALADVYEQYF.